The rows below give T cell receptor beta chains drawn from one sample of a study of cytomegalovirus exposure and HLA in healthy donors. The method was immunoSEQ multiplex PCR; TCRdb's version includes in-frame clones alone and lacks a portion of them. There are 200,000 to 300,000 clones in the sample; roughly four fifths occur only once, and 2% to 2.5% lies in the top ten. The sequencing input was PBMCs. These receptors all come from a woman between 35 and 50 years old in good health and CMV-seropositive. CDR3s include the opening cysteine and the closing phenylalanine or tryptophan.

V: TRBV6-5
J: -
CDR3: CASSPTSGRYEQYF

V: TRBV10-2
J: TRBJ1-1
CDR3: CASSESTGLNTEAFF

V: TRBV28
J: TRBJ1-1
CDR3: CASRYRRPGHGAEAFF

V: TRBV6-4
J: TRBJ2-1
CDR3: CASSATSGNEQFF

V: TRBV1
J: TRBJ2-1
CDR3: CTSSQDTSGAYNEQFF

V: TRBV12-5
J: TRBJ2-5
CDR3: CASAAGETQYF

V: TRBV7-2
J: TRBJ2-5
CDR3: CASSLDRGTETQYF

V: TRBV9
J: TRBJ2-7
CDR3: CASSPGTLQEQYF

V: TRBV18
J: TRBJ2-7
CDR3: CASSSDSSAYEQYF

V: TRBV6-1
J: TRBJ1-3
CDR3: CASSEAGTGNTIYF

V: TRBV7-9
J: TRBJ2-7
CDR3: CASSATTGERTYEQYF

V: TRBV6-1
J: TRBJ2-1
CDR3: CASSEARGTGGASYNEQFF

V: TRBV29-1
J: TRBJ2-1
CDR3: CSVVWLADNEQFF

V: TRBV25-1
J: TRBJ2-3
CDR3: CASSEDRGAGITQYF

V: TRBV2
J: TRBJ1-1
CDR3: CASSEIGNTEAFF

V: TRBV25-1
J: TRBJ2-1
CDR3: CASSAFNPGLAGEDEQFF

V: TRBV6-1
J: TRBJ1-1
CDR3: CASSEVRGWGEGDTEAFF

V: TRBV30
J: TRBJ1-2
CDR3: CRGGTGSDYGYTF

V: TRBV10-3
J: TRBJ2-5
CDR3: CASSGTSGEETQYF

V: TRBV29-1
J: TRBJ2-7
CDR3: CSVNVPTGVGDEQYF

V: TRBV6-1
J: TRBJ1-3
CDR3: CASSTTADSGNTIYF

V: TRBV2
J: TRBJ2-2
CDR3: CASSRLGLAANTGELFF

V: TRBV27
J: TRBJ2-7
CDR3: CASSGQTGGVYEQYF

V: TRBV28
J: TRBJ2-1
CDR3: CASSPPRRGQFF

V: TRBV30
J: TRBJ2-7
CDR3: CAWDRGHEQYF